The TCR beta chain described here comes from a study of cytomegalovirus exposure and HLA in healthy donors. This CDR3 has 15 residues. Trimming at V came to 8 bases and at J to 5 bases, leaving 9 bases not matched to a gene. CDR1 and CDR2 from the germline V gene are MDHEN and SYDVKM. About this clone itself: Its antigen is not identified.

General study results and limits: There was a cluster of highly shared sequence variants that was likely a sequencing artifact. Associated with cytomegalovirus, according to the listing, were around 160 TCR beta chains. In a later analysis, parvovirus B19, influenza, CMV and Epstein-Barr virus appeared linked to several top co-occurrence clusters. Rates of TCR association differed by HLA locus in a later analysis, with DRB1 highest and HLA-C lowest.

Both 60 Vbeta primers and 13 Jbeta primers went into the PCR. Method: immunoSEQ multiplex PCR; TCRdb's copy keeps in-frame clones and lacks some. The sample shows 300,000 or so clones, around four fifths of them seen only once. This chain connects TRBV28 to TRBJ2-3; 11 nucleotides match TRBD2. The specimen was PBMCs. The source of this sequence is a woman aged 40 to 50 in good health and CMV-seropositive. The CDR3 nucleotides are TGTGCCAGCGGAAACCTAGCGGGAGGCTTAGATACGCAGTATTTT. Its protein is CASGNLAGGLDTQYF.